These T cell receptor beta chains were read from a single sample in a study of blood T cell repertoires in COVID-19. Method: immunoSEQ multiplex PCR; TCRdb's copy keeps in-frame clones and lacks some. Counted here are about 380,000 clones, roughly 86% occurring once; the ten biggest clones make up about 1.2%. Sequencing used peripheral blood. The source is a human donor with acute or convalescent COVID-19. The donor label of this sample is uncertain. CDR3s include the opening cysteine and the closing phenylalanine or tryptophan. Fields, in order: D gene, J gene, clone size, V gene, CDR3 DNA, CDR3 protein. The D gene is left open where the match is weak. Clone size is given for some rows only: seen once, a few or many times, or a class if the clone is expanded.

d_gene: .
j_gene: TRBJ1-2
abundance: .
v_gene: TRBV19
CDR3nt: TGTGCCAGTAGGGTGGGAGGCCTAACTTCATCCTATGGCTACACCTTC
CDR3aa: CASRVGGLTSSYGYTF

d_gene: .
j_gene: TRBJ1-1
abundance: .
v_gene: TRBV7-9
CDR3nt: TGTGCCAGCAGCTTTGACGGGGAAGCTTTCTTT
CDR3aa: CASSFDGEAFF

d_gene: TRBD2
j_gene: TRBJ2-1
abundance: .
v_gene: TRBV3-1/TRBV3-2
CDR3nt: TGTGCCAGCAGGGGAGCGGGGTTCAATGAGCAGTTCTTC
CDR3aa: CASRGAGFNEQFF

d_gene: .
j_gene: TRBJ1-2
abundance: .
v_gene: TRBV28
CDR3nt: TGTGCCAGCAGCTCCCTGGGGGGGGGTTATGGCTACACCTTC
CDR3aa: CASSSLGGGYGYTF

d_gene: TRBD2
j_gene: TRBJ2-7
abundance: .
v_gene: TRBV5-1
CDR3nt: TGCGCCAGCAGCTTGGCCCTGTCTAGCGGGACTATCGACGAGCAGTACTTC
CDR3aa: CASSLALSSGTIDEQYF

d_gene: TRBD1
j_gene: TRBJ2-3
abundance: .
v_gene: TRBV30
CDR3nt: TGTGCCTGGACCTCGTCAGGGACAGCTAGCACAGATACGCAGTATTTT
CDR3aa: CAWTSSGTASTDTQYF

d_gene: TRBD1
j_gene: TRBJ1-2
abundance: .
v_gene: TRBV14
CDR3nt: TGTGCCAGCAGCCGACTACAGGGGGCTAACTATGGCTACACCTTC
CDR3aa: CASSRLQGANYGYTF

d_gene: .
j_gene: TRBJ2-7
abundance: once
v_gene: TRBV28
CDR3nt: TGTGCCAGCAGTTTAGCTCGGTACGAGCAGTACTTC
CDR3aa: CASSLARYEQYF

d_gene: .
j_gene: TRBJ2-5
abundance: .
v_gene: TRBV9
CDR3nt: TGTGCCAGCAGCGTAGCCCTATCGGTAGCGGAAGAGACCCAGTACTTC
CDR3aa: CASSVALSVAEETQYF

d_gene: .
j_gene: TRBJ1-5
abundance: .
v_gene: TRBV2
CDR3nt: TGTGCCAGCAGTGGGGATAGGCTCCAGGGTCAGCCCCAGCATTTT
CDR3aa: CASSGDRLQGQPQHF

d_gene: .
j_gene: TRBJ1-3
abundance: few
v_gene: TRBV4-2
CDR3nt: TGTGCCAGCAGCTCATTAAGCGACACCATATATTTT
CDR3aa: CASSSLSDTIYF

d_gene: .
j_gene: TRBJ2-5
abundance: .
v_gene: TRBV15
CDR3nt: TGTGCCACCAGCAGAGATCATCAAGAGACCCAGTACTTC
CDR3aa: CATSRDHQETQYF

d_gene: .
j_gene: TRBJ1-6
abundance: few
v_gene: TRBV5-1
CDR3nt: TGCGCCAGCAGCTTGGGGGCAGTCAATTCACCCCTCCACTTT
CDR3aa: CASSLGAVNSPLHF

d_gene: .
j_gene: TRBJ2-1
abundance: .
v_gene: TRBV7-2
CDR3nt: TGTGCCAGCAGCTTAACAGGGCTCAATGAGCAGTTCTTC
CDR3aa: CASSLTGLNEQFF

d_gene: TRBD2
j_gene: TRBJ2-7
abundance: once
v_gene: TRBV10-3
CDR3nt: TGTGCCACCTTGGCCGCTAGCGGGAGATTAATTTACGAGCAGTACTTC
CDR3aa: CATLAASGRLIYEQYF

d_gene: TRBD1
j_gene: TRBJ1-4
abundance: .
v_gene: TRBV5-1
CDR3nt: TGCGCCAGCCGACAGGGATCCACTAATGAAAAACTGTTTTTT
CDR3aa: CASRQGSTNEKLFF

d_gene: .
j_gene: TRBJ2-1
abundance: .
v_gene: TRBV11-2
CDR3nt: TGTGCCAGCAGCTGGACAGTTTCTATCTCCTACAATGAGCAGTTCTTC
CDR3aa: CASSWTVSISYNEQFF

d_gene: TRBD2
j_gene: TRBJ2-5
abundance: .
v_gene: TRBV28
CDR3nt: TGTGCCAGCAGTTATCTAGCGGGGAGTTTCCAAGAGACCCAGTACTTC
CDR3aa: CASSYLAGSFQETQYF

d_gene: TRBD2
j_gene: TRBJ2-1
abundance: .
v_gene: TRBV5-4
CDR3nt: TGTGCCAGCAGCTTAAGACTAGCGGGAGGGGGCGCCTACAATGAGCAGTTCTTC
CDR3aa: CASSLRLAGGGAYNEQFF

d_gene: .
j_gene: TRBJ2-3
abundance: .
v_gene: TRBV5-4
CDR3nt: TGTGCCAGCAGCCGGGGAGGTGCGCGCACAGATACGCAGTATTTT
CDR3aa: CASSRGGARTDTQYF

d_gene: .
j_gene: TRBJ1-4
abundance: .
v_gene: TRBV25-1
CDR3nt: TGTGCCAGCAGTGACATGGGCGCAACTAATGAAAAACTGTTTTTT
CDR3aa: CASSDMGATNEKLFF

d_gene: .
j_gene: TRBJ1-5
abundance: .
v_gene: TRBV6-1
CDR3nt: TGTGCCAGCAGTGAAGCACACGGGTTCAATCAGCCCCAGCATTTT
CDR3aa: CASSEAHGFNQPQHF

d_gene: .
j_gene: TRBJ2-5
abundance: many
v_gene: TRBV5-1
CDR3nt: TGCGCCAGCAGCTTCAACGGGGACCAAGAGACCCAGTACTTC
CDR3aa: CASSFNGDQETQYF

d_gene: .
j_gene: TRBJ2-1
abundance: .
v_gene: TRBV27
CDR3nt: TGTGCCAGCAGTCCGACGGGGAGCGGGTACAATGAGCAGTTCTTC
CDR3aa: CASSPTGSGYNEQFF

d_gene: .
j_gene: TRBJ1-2
abundance: few
v_gene: TRBV29-1
CDR3nt: TGCAGCGTTGACACAGGGCAAAACTATGGCTACACCTTC
CDR3aa: CSVDTGQNYGYTF

d_gene: TRBD1
j_gene: TRBJ2-7
abundance: .
v_gene: TRBV5-1
CDR3nt: TGCGCCAGCAGCTGGGACAGTTCCTACGAGCAGTACTTC
CDR3aa: CASSWDSSYEQYF

d_gene: .
j_gene: TRBJ2-5
abundance: .
v_gene: TRBV2
CDR3nt: TGTGCCAGCACGTTGAGGATTCAAGAGACCCAGTACTTC
CDR3aa: CASTLRIQETQYF

d_gene: TRBD1
j_gene: TRBJ2-7
abundance: .
v_gene: TRBV11-2
CDR3nt: TGTGCCAGCAGCATGGACAGGGGTTCTTCCTACGAGCAGTACTTC
CDR3aa: CASSMDRGSSYEQYF

d_gene: .
j_gene: TRBJ1-1
abundance: .
v_gene: TRBV7-2
CDR3nt: TGTGCCAGCAGTTTCGACTTCGCGAGCAATGAAGCTTTCTTT
CDR3aa: CASSFDFASNEAFF

d_gene: TRBD2
j_gene: TRBJ2-5
abundance: .
v_gene: TRBV5-1
CDR3nt: TGCGCCAGCAGCTTAGGTGGACTAGGGCCCCAAGAGACCCAGTACTTC
CDR3aa: CASSLGGLGPQETQYF

d_gene: .
j_gene: TRBJ2-5
abundance: .
v_gene: TRBV9
CDR3nt: TGTGCCAGCAGCTCCCACGCGGGTCGGGAGACCCAGTACTTC
CDR3aa: CASSSHAGRETQYF

d_gene: TRBD1
j_gene: TRBJ2-7
abundance: .
v_gene: TRBV3-1/TRBV3-2
CDR3nt: TGTGCCAGCAGCCAACGGGACAGCGTCTCCTACGAGCAGTACTTC
CDR3aa: CASSQRDSVSYEQYF

d_gene: TRBD1
j_gene: TRBJ1-2
abundance: .
v_gene: TRBV5-5
CDR3nt: TGTGCCAGCAGCTTTCCGGACAGGGAGGCCTATGGCTACACCTTC
CDR3aa: CASSFPDREAYGYTF

d_gene: .
j_gene: TRBJ1-1
abundance: .
v_gene: TRBV5-1
CDR3nt: TGCGCCAGCAGCTTCACCGGACTAATGAACACTGAAGCTTTCTTT
CDR3aa: CASSFTGLMNTEAFF

d_gene: .
j_gene: TRBJ2-5
abundance: .
v_gene: TRBV6-5
CDR3nt: TGTGCCAGCAGGTACTCTATCGGAGAGACCCAGTACTTC
CDR3aa: CASRYSIGETQYF

d_gene: .
j_gene: TRBJ1-5
abundance: .
v_gene: TRBV7-9
CDR3nt: TGTGCCAGCAGCTCTGGACAGTTCAATCAGCCCCAGCATTTT
CDR3aa: CASSSGQFNQPQHF

d_gene: TRBD1
j_gene: TRBJ1-4
abundance: .
v_gene: TRBV28
CDR3nt: TGTGCCAGCAGGTGGACAGGGGGCCCTAATGAAAAACTGTTTTTT
CDR3aa: CASRWTGGPNEKLFF

d_gene: .
j_gene: TRBJ1-2
abundance: .
v_gene: TRBV5-1
CDR3nt: TGCGCCAGCAGCTTACAGGGCTATGGCTACACCTTC
CDR3aa: CASSLQGYGYTF

d_gene: TRBD1
j_gene: TRBJ2-5
abundance: .
v_gene: TRBV28
CDR3nt: TGTGCCAGCAGTTACACGGACAGGGCAGAGTACTTC
CDR3aa: CASSYTDRAEYF

d_gene: .
j_gene: TRBJ2-2
abundance: few
v_gene: TRBV4-1
CDR3nt: TGCGCCAGCAGTCTCCAGGACTCGCTGAACACCGGGGAGCTGTTTTTT
CDR3aa: CASSLQDSLNTGELFF

d_gene: .
j_gene: TRBJ2-1
abundance: once
v_gene: TRBV11-2
CDR3nt: TGTGCCAGCAGGGGTCTGCGGGGCAACTACAATGAGCAGTTCTTC
CDR3aa: CASRGLRGNYNEQFF

d_gene: TRBD1
j_gene: TRBJ1-1
abundance: .
v_gene: TRBV10-2
CDR3nt: TGCGCCAGCAGAGACAGGGGTCTGACGAACACTGAAGCTTTCTTT
CDR3aa: CASRDRGLTNTEAFF

d_gene: .
j_gene: TRBJ1-2
abundance: few
v_gene: TRBV6-1
CDR3nt: TGTGCCAGCAGTGAAGCGCTGACAGTTCTCATTAACTATGGCTACACCTTC
CDR3aa: CASSEALTVLINYGYTF

d_gene: .
j_gene: TRBJ1-5
abundance: .
v_gene: TRBV18
CDR3nt: TGTGCCAGCTCACCTTATTCGACAGAATGGCAGCATTTT
CDR3aa: CASSPYSTEWQHF

d_gene: .
j_gene: TRBJ2-7
abundance: .
v_gene: TRBV20-1
CDR3nt: TGCAGTGCTAGTGGTCGGGAGTCTGACGAGCAGTACTTC
CDR3aa: CSASGRESDEQYF

d_gene: .
j_gene: TRBJ1-1
abundance: .
v_gene: TRBV2
CDR3nt: TGTGCCAGCAGTGGAGTCACTGAAGCTTTCTTT
CDR3aa: CASSGVTEAFF

d_gene: TRBD1
j_gene: TRBJ1-2
abundance: few
v_gene: TRBV6-5
CDR3nt: TGTGCCAGCGCCTTAACAGGGGACTATGGCTACACCTTC
CDR3aa: CASALTGDYGYTF

d_gene: .
j_gene: TRBJ2-1
abundance: .
v_gene: TRBV5-1
CDR3nt: TGCGCCAGCAGCTTGGGTGAGAATGAGCAGTTCTTC
CDR3aa: CASSLGENEQFF

d_gene: TRBD2
j_gene: TRBJ2-7
abundance: once
v_gene: TRBV2
CDR3nt: TGTGCCAGCTCTACTAGCGGGGGAGTCGAGCAGTACTTC
CDR3aa: CASSTSGGVEQYF

d_gene: .
j_gene: TRBJ1-1
abundance: few
v_gene: TRBV10-3
CDR3nt: TGTGCCATCAGTGATCAAGTCCGGACTGAAGCTTTCTTT
CDR3aa: CAISDQVRTEAFF

d_gene: .
j_gene: TRBJ1-1
abundance: .
v_gene: TRBV7-2
CDR3nt: TGTGCCAGCAGCTCCGGGACTTTGAACACTGAAGCTTTCTTT
CDR3aa: CASSSGTLNTEAFF

d_gene: .
j_gene: TRBJ2-1
abundance: .
v_gene: TRBV9
CDR3nt: TGTGCCAGCAGCGTCACGGGGTACAATGAGCAGTTCTTC
CDR3aa: CASSVTGYNEQFF

d_gene: .
j_gene: TRBJ1-2
abundance: few
v_gene: TRBV2
CDR3nt: TGTGCCAGCAGTGAAGCGCAGTGGGGCGCAGCGTTGGGCTACACCTTC
CDR3aa: CASSEAQWGAALGYTF

d_gene: TRBD1
j_gene: TRBJ2-7
abundance: .
v_gene: TRBV27
CDR3nt: TGTGCCAGCAGTTCCCCCTCGGGGACAGGCTCCTACGAGCAGTACTTC
CDR3aa: CASSSPSGTGSYEQYF

d_gene: TRBD2
j_gene: TRBJ2-3
abundance: .
v_gene: TRBV2
CDR3nt: TGTGCCAGCAGTGACTTGTGGTTGCGGGAGGTTTCGACAGATACGCAGTATTTT
CDR3aa: CASSDLWLREVSTDTQYF

d_gene: .
j_gene: TRBJ1-1
abundance: few
v_gene: TRBV3-1/TRBV3-2
CDR3nt: TGTGCCAGCATGGGAGGGCGGGGCACTGAAGCTTTCTTT
CDR3aa: CASMGGRGTEAFF

d_gene: .
j_gene: TRBJ1-2
abundance: once
v_gene: TRBV3-1/TRBV3-2
CDR3nt: TGTGCCAGCAGCCAAAGCAGGGGCGGCTACACCTTC
CDR3aa: CASSQSRGGYTF

d_gene: .
j_gene: TRBJ2-2
abundance: .
v_gene: TRBV6-5
CDR3nt: TGTGCCAGCAGTTACCGATCACAGGGCTCCGGGGAGCTGTTTTTT
CDR3aa: CASSYRSQGSGELFF